This is a list of T cell receptor beta chains from one sample in a study of blood T cells in healthy people across ages. TCRdb used MiXCR to reprocess the 5' RACE reads, holding one entry per CDR3 protein. The sample carries 1 million or so distinct CDR3 sequences, 25% recorded once. This sample was also put to use in a study of T cells of mothers and their children.

The sequencing input was blood. These receptors originate from a girl aged 2-10 years in good health. CDR3s leave out the opening cysteine and the closing phenylalanine or tryptophan. Each record gives: J gene, V gene, CDR3 length, CDR3 protein.

j_gene: -
v_gene: TRBV5-1
len: 13
CDR3aa: ASSLREGPEDEQF

j_gene: TRBJ1-4
v_gene: TRBV20-1
len: 11
CDR3aa: SARGQGAEKLF

j_gene: TRBJ1-5
v_gene: TRBV20-1
len: 13
CDR3aa: SASMGQGTHQPQH

j_gene: TRBJ1-2
v_gene: TRBV6-5
len: 13
CDR3aa: ASSLKVGDDYGYT

j_gene: TRBJ2-7
v_gene: TRBV6-2/TRBV6-3
len: 11
CDR3aa: ASNVAGRYEQY

j_gene: TRBJ1-3
v_gene: TRBV11-1
len: 16
CDR3aa: ASSLAKVGRPSGNTIY

j_gene: TRBJ1-1
v_gene: TRBV14
len: 10
CDR3aa: ASSQEYGEAF

j_gene: TRBJ1-1
v_gene: TRBV6-6
len: 10
CDR3aa: ASSTTGTEAF

j_gene: TRBJ2-2
v_gene: TRBV7-2
len: 15
CDR3aa: ASSFPLSVEDTGELF

j_gene: TRBJ2-5
v_gene: TRBV24-1
len: 15
CDR3aa: ATSDFGTGGRQETQY

j_gene: TRBJ1-1
v_gene: TRBV29-1
len: 12
CDR3aa: SVDSRTVNTEAF

j_gene: TRBJ2-5
v_gene: TRBV11-2
len: 13
CDR3aa: ASSPRQAPQETQY

j_gene: TRBJ2-1
v_gene: TRBV3-1
len: 15
CDR3aa: ASSQNSPGGLRNEQF

j_gene: TRBJ2-7
v_gene: TRBV9
len: 13
CDR3aa: ASSGPPDFTYEQY

j_gene: TRBJ2-2
v_gene: TRBV6-5
len: 14
CDR3aa: ASSYSILPNTGELF

j_gene: TRBJ1-1
v_gene: TRBV29-1
len: 8
CDR3aa: SGQQGEAF

j_gene: -
v_gene: TRBV29-1
len: 11
CDR3aa: SVGPGVQEAQY

j_gene: TRBJ2-7
v_gene: TRBV4-2
len: 13
CDR3aa: ASSQASGGSYEQY

j_gene: TRBJ1-2
v_gene: TRBV7-9
len: 12
CDR3aa: ASSLEGIHHGYA

j_gene: TRBJ2-2
v_gene: TRBV12-3/TRBV12-4
len: 14
CDR3aa: ASKSSDGGKTGELF

j_gene: TRBJ2-1
v_gene: TRBV7-9
len: 15
CDR3aa: ASSFILAASSYNEQF

j_gene: TRBJ1-2
v_gene: TRBV29-1
len: 9
CDR3aa: SVNDGYGYT

j_gene: TRBJ1-2
v_gene: TRBV9
len: 13
CDR3aa: ASSGTGQANYGYT

j_gene: TRBJ2-1
v_gene: TRBV11-2
len: 14
CDR3aa: ASSPWTVSSYNEQF

j_gene: -
v_gene: TRBV29-1
len: 11
CDR3aa: SVESDPGDEQF

j_gene: -
v_gene: TRBV27
len: 12
CDR3aa: ASSFRRTQYEQY

j_gene: TRBJ2-7
v_gene: TRBV11-2
len: 10
CDR3aa: ASGYGTAEQY

j_gene: TRBJ2-7
v_gene: TRBV7-2
len: 13
CDR3aa: ASSLSAGVTYEQY

j_gene: TRBJ2-1
v_gene: TRBV29-1
len: 9
CDR3aa: SVCGVNEQF

j_gene: TRBJ1-2
v_gene: TRBV27
len: 12
CDR3aa: ASSSAREAYGYT

j_gene: TRBJ2-1
v_gene: TRBV11-3
len: 13
CDR3aa: ASSLDPAPGNEQF

j_gene: TRBJ2-5
v_gene: TRBV5-1
len: 13
CDR3aa: ASSWIWDRTETQY

j_gene: TRBJ1-6
v_gene: TRBV9
len: 12
CDR3aa: ASSAQVKNSPLH

j_gene: TRBJ2-1
v_gene: TRBV5-1
len: 10
CDR3aa: ASSSVYNEQF

j_gene: TRBJ2-1
v_gene: TRBV6-1
len: 13
CDR3aa: ASSEHSGGLPEQF

j_gene: TRBJ2-5
v_gene: TRBV4-1
len: 17
CDR3aa: ASSQEATSGRVLEETQY

j_gene: TRBJ1-1
v_gene: TRBV6-6
len: 16
CDR3aa: ASSYSSGGGYFDTEAF

j_gene: -
v_gene: TRBV7-9
len: 14
CDR3aa: ASSRLRDDPRNEQF

j_gene: TRBJ1-4
v_gene: TRBV29-1
len: 12
CDR3aa: SVGRVARDEKLF

j_gene: TRBJ2-5
v_gene: TRBV20-1
len: 10
CDR3aa: SASHLVETQY

j_gene: TRBJ2-1
v_gene: TRBV28
len: 13
CDR3aa: ASTLGGTGSNEQF

j_gene: -
v_gene: TRBV11-2
len: 12
CDR3aa: ASTGLVKTNEQF